These T cell receptor beta chains were read from a single sample in a study of blood T cell repertoires in COVID-19. The method was immunoSEQ multiplex PCR; TCRdb's version includes in-frame clones alone and lacks a portion of them. Of 300,000 or so clones listed, 90% are singletons. Material for sequencing was PBMCs or T cells enriched from blood (not recorded which). The receptors derive from a man aged 55 to 69 who had recovered from COVID-19. The CDR3 runs from the conserved cysteine through the conserved F or W. A D gene is named only where the DNA matches it firmly. Not every row has a clone size; where given, it reads once, few, many or a size class.

D	size	J	V	length	DNA	CDR3
.	.	TRBJ1-5	TRBV5-5	13	TGTGCCAGCAGCTTACAGGTGAATCAGCCCCAGCATTTT	CASSLQVNQPQHF
.	.	TRBJ1-2	TRBV9	15	TGTGCCAGCAGCGTAGGAGTATTAGCTAACTATGGCTACACCTTC	CASSVGVLANYGYTF
TRBD1	.	TRBJ1-6	TRBV5-1	15	TGCGCCAGCAGCTTAACAGGGGACCAAAGTTCACCCCTCCACTTT	CASSLTGDQSSPLHF
.	.	TRBJ1-4	TRBV7-9	15	TGTGCCAGCAGCCCAGTGGACACAACTAATGAAAAACTGTTTTTT	CASSPVDTTNEKLFF
TRBD2	.	TRBJ2-1	TRBV6-4	14	TGTGCCAGCAGTGGTCAGGCGGGAGTCAATGAGCAGTTCTTC	CASSGQAGVNEQFF
.	.	TRBJ2-1	TRBV21-1	19	TGTGCCAGCAGCAAAGTGGTAGGGCTAGCGGGTTACAGGGGCAATGAGCAGTTCTTC	CASSKVVGLAGYRGNEQFF
.	few	TRBJ2-7	TRBV12-3/TRBV12-4	12	TGTGCCAGCAGTTTACAGGGCTACGAGCAGTACTTC	CASSLQGYEQYF
TRBD1	.	TRBJ1-1	TRBV7-9	14	TGTGCCAGCAGCTTAACAGGGGCGAACACTGAAGCTTTCTTT	CASSLTGANTEAFF
.	few	TRBJ2-2	TRBV7-9	13	TGTGCCAGCAGACCCGTAGCCACCGGGGAGCTGTTTTTT	CASRPVATGELFF
.	many	TRBJ2-7	TRBV6-6	14	TGTGCCAGCAGTTACGGGAATCAACGGGGGGAGCAGTACTTC	CASSYGNQRGEQYF
.	.	TRBJ1-2	TRBV24-1	15	TGTGCCACCAGTGATTCGACAGGACCCCTTTATGGCTACACCTTC	CATSDSTGPLYGYTF
.	.	TRBJ1-1	TRBV5-8	13	TGTGCCAGCAGCTCTAATGCGAACACTGAAGCTTTCTTT	CASSSNANTEAFF
TRBD2	.	TRBJ2-7	TRBV25-1	16	TGTGCCAGCAGTGGGACTAGCGGGAGACGTTCCTACGAGCAGTACTTC	CASSGTSGRRSYEQYF
TRBD1	.	TRBJ1-1	TRBV18	15	TGTGCCAGCTCACTCCACGGGACAGGGGTTACTGAAGCTTTCTTT	CASSLHGTGVTEAFF
.	.	TRBJ1-3	TRBV10-3	14	TGTGCCATCAGTGAGGACAACTCTGGAAACACCATATATTTT	CAISEDNSGNTIYF
TRBD2	.	TRBJ2-7	TRBV3-1/TRBV3-2	16	TGTGCCAGCAGCCAGGGAATTCTAGCGGGAGGTTTCGAGCAGTACTTC	CASSQGILAGGFEQYF
.	.	TRBJ1-5	TRBV4-3	17	TGCGCCAGCAGCCAGGACTTCGGGACACATAGCAATCAGCCCCAGCATTTT	CASSQDFGTHSNQPQHF
.	.	TRBJ2-1	TRBV5-1	14	TGCGCCAGCAGCTTGGCGCCTACTCGCAATGAGCAGTTCTTC	CASSLAPTRNEQFF
TRBD1	.	TRBJ2-3	TRBV18	17	TGTGCCAGCTCACCAGATCCGGCAAGGGGGCGCTGGGATACGCAGTATTTT	CASSPDPARGRWDTQYF
TRBD1	.	TRBJ1-1	TRBV7-9	15	TGTGCCAGCAGATCCGGGACAGGGGTGAACACTGAAGCTTTCTTT	CASRSGTGVNTEAFF
TRBD1	.	TRBJ1-5	TRBV28	16	TGTGCCAGCACCCAACGCACTGGGACAGGGAGTCAGCCCCAGCATTTT	CASTQRTGTGSQPQHF
TRBD2	.	TRBJ2-3	TRBV18	16	TGTGCCAGCTCACCGCCAGGACTAGCGGGAACAGATACGCAGTATTTT	CASSPPGLAGTDTQYF
TRBD2	.	TRBJ2-3	TRBV19	14	TGTGCCAGTACCTCGGGAGGAACCACAGATACGCAGTATTTT	CASTSGGTTDTQYF
TRBD1	.	TRBJ1-5	TRBV11-2	14	TGTGCCAGCAGCGCGACAGGGTATGATCAGCCCCAGCATTTT	CASSATGYDQPQHF
.	.	TRBJ1-1	TRBV2	11	TGTGCCACTAAGCCGGGGAGTGAAGCTTTCTTT	CATKPGSEAFF
TRBD1	.	TRBJ1-4	TRBV25-1	17	TGTGCCAGCAGTCCCCCAGGGTGGAGACAGGGGGATGAAAAACTGTTTTTT	CASSPPGWRQGDEKLFF
TRBD2	once	TRBJ2-2	TRBV13	16	TGTGCCAGCAGCTTCCTAGCGGGGACGAACACCGGGGAGCTGTTTTTT	CASSFLAGTNTGELFF
.	.	TRBJ1-2	TRBV27	14	TGTGCCAGCAGTTTAGCACAGGGAGTTTTTGGCTACACCTTC	CASSLAQGVFGYTF
.	.	TRBJ2-6	TRBV12-5	14	TGTGCTAGTGGCTTGACGGGTGGGGCCAACGTCCTGACTTTC	CASGLTGGANVLTF
.	once	TRBJ2-3	TRBV27	16	TGTGCCAGCAGCCTGGGACTCTACACCCGCTCGGATACGCAGTATTTT	CASSLGLYTRSDTQYF
.	once	TRBJ1-3	TRBV6-5	13	TGTGCCAGCAGTTACGAGGCGGGAAACACCATATATTTT	CASSYEAGNTIYF
TRBD1	once	TRBJ1-2	TRBV19	16	TGTGCCAGTAGTGCCCTAGTTGACAGGGATGTCTATGGCTACACCTTC	CASSALVDRDVYGYTF
.	.	TRBJ1-5	TRBV16	15	TGTGCCAGCAGCCCTACGCGGAGTAGCAATCAGCCCCAGCATTTT	CASSPTRSSNQPQHF
.	.	TRBJ2-1	TRBV18	17	TGTGCCAGCTCACCACCCAACGGGGGGCCCTCCTACAATGAGCAGTTCTTC	CASSPPNGGPSYNEQFF
TRBD1	.	TRBJ2-3	TRBV4-1	15	TGCGCCAGCAGCCAAGGGGACAGGGAAGCAGATACGCAGTATTTT	CASSQGDREADTQYF
.	.	TRBJ2-1	TRBV2	12	TGTGCCAGCACCTTGCGGCGGGATGAGCAGTTCTTC	CASTLRRDEQFF
TRBD1	once	TRBJ1-5	TRBV27	15	TGTGCCAGCAAAGTTAGGCAGGGGGCTGGTCAGCCCCAGCATTTT	CASKVRQGAGQPQHF
.	.	TRBJ1-3	TRBV7-2	16	TGTGCCAGCAACTTAGGGGTGGGACACCCTGGAAACACCATATATTTT	CASNLGVGHPGNTIYF
.	.	TRBJ2-1	TRBV12-3/TRBV12-4	11	TGTGCCAGCAGTTTCCTGTATGAGCAGTTCTTC	CASSFLYEQFF
TRBD1	.	TRBJ1-2	TRBV15	12	TGTGCCACCGGGGGACAGGGGGATGGCTACACCTTC	CATGGQGDGYTF
.	.	TRBJ2-1	TRBV29-1	10	TGCAGCGGGGTAGCCAATGAGCAGTTCTTC	CSGVANEQFF
TRBD1	.	TRBJ2-5	TRBV24-1	15	TGTGCCACCAGTGATGTACAGGGGGACCAAGAGACCCAGTACTTC	CATSDVQGDQETQYF
TRBD1	.	TRBJ2-3	TRBV18	17	TGTGCCAGCTCACCTCGAGCTGCCGGGACAGGGGACGATACGCAGTATTTT	CASSPRAAGTGDDTQYF
.	.	TRBJ2-1	TRBV4-2	15	TGTGCCAGCAGCCAAGAACAGGGATCCTACAATGAGCAGTTCTTC	CASSQEQGSYNEQFF
.	.	TRBJ2-7	TRBV5-1	14	TGCGCCAGCAGCTTGACAGTAACTTCCTACGAGCAGTACTTC	CASSLTVTSYEQYF
TRBD1	.	TRBJ2-1	TRBV11-3	15	TGTGCCAGCAGCTCGGGACAGGGGGCGCGGAATGAGCAGTTCTTC	CASSSGQGARNEQFF
.	.	TRBJ2-1	TRBV7-9	13	TGTGCCAGCAGCTTAGGGAGTTACAATGAGCAGTTCTTC	CASSLGSYNEQFF
.	.	TRBJ1-1	TRBV9	13	TGTGCCAGCAGCGTAACAGGAAACACTGAAGCTTTCTTT	CASSVTGNTEAFF
.	.	TRBJ1-4	TRBV7-9	14	TGTGCCAGCAGCCCGCAGGGCCTTAATGAAAAACTGTTTTTT	CASSPQGLNEKLFF
TRBD1	.	TRBJ1-4	TRBV9	17	TGTGCCAGCAGCGTAGCTACAGGGGTGGAACTAAATGAAAAACTGTTTTTT	CASSVATGVELNEKLFF